The clone carrying this TCR beta chain occurred many times. Its antigen is currently unknown. Per the authors' pipeline: There were no quality scores in the junction-only immunoSEQ sequences, so filtering differed. Assay: immunoSEQ multiplex PCR; the TCRdb copy retains only in-frame clones and omits some. V, J and clone size derive from that table, while D and trimming were established from the DNA sequence. Found here are about 120,000 clones, about 63% of them singletons; the top ten hold 24%. This sample is drawn from a study of shared clonotypes between healthy human individuals. V lost 5 bases, J lost 4 bases, and 4 bases stayed unmatched. The CDR3 spans 14 residues. CDR1 SGHVS and CDR2 FQNEAQ come from the germline V gene. General observations from the study: A handful of donors showed sharing of around 5% of naive CD4 clonotypes. Clonotypes which were not shared had lower generation probabilities than clonotypes that all four donors shared. Genetic and exposure-history diversity was limited by the few donors.

The sample was memory CD8+ T cells sorted from blood. Subset in this sample: CD45RO+ cells pooled with CCR7-negative TemRA cells. The chain employs TRBV7-8 and TRBJ1-2, with 10 bases aligning to TRBD1. This clonotype originated in a woman in her twenties or thirties in good health. CDR3 nucleotides: TGTGCCAGCAGCCCGGGACAGGGGATCTATGGCTACACCTTC. Its protein product is CASSPGQGIYGYTF.